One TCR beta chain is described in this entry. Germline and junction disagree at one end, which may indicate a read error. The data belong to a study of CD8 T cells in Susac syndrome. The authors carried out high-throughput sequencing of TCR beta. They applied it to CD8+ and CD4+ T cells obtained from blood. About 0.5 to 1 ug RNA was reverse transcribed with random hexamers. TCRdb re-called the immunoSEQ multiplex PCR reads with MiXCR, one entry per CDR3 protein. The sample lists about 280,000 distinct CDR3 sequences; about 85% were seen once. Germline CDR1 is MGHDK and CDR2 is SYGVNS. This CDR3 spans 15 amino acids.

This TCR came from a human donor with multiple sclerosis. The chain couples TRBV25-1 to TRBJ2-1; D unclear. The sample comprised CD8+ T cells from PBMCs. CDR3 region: CASTQPNSSYDEQFF. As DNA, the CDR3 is TGTGCCAGCACGCAACCGAACTCCTCCTACGATGAGCAGTTCTTC.